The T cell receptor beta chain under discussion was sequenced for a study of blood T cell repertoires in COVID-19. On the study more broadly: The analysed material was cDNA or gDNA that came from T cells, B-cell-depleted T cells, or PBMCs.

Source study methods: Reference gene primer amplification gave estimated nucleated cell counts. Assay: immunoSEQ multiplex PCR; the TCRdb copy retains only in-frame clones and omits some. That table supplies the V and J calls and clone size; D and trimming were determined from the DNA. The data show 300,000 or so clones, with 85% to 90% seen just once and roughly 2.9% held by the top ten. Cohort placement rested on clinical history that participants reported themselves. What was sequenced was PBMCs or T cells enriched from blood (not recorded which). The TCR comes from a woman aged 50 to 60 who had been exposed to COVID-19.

CDR3 in amino acids: CASSLGRPTSGVDISRSYEQYF. The CDR3, as DNA: TGCGCCAGCAGCTTGGGCCGCCCAACTAGCGGGGTCGATATTAGCCGATCCTACGAGCAGTACTTC. The genes are TRBV5-1 and TRBJ2-7, with TRBD2 matching 10 bases. Trimming cost V 0 bases and J 1 base; bases outside gene matches: 22. This CDR3 contains 22 residues. Looked up from germline, CDR1 is SGHRS and CDR2 is YFSETQ. Filled out from reference TRBV5-1 and TRBJ2-7, the complete variable domain reads KAGVTQTPRYLIKTRGQQVTLSCSPISGHRSVSWYQQTPGQGLQFLFEYFSETQRNKGNFPGRFSGRQFSNSRSEMNVSTLELGDSALYLCASSLGRPTSGVDISRSYEQYFGPGTRLTVT.